The text below deals with one TCR beta chain. Its specificity is unknown. This sample stems from a study of T cell responses to AZD1222 COVID-19 vaccine. Study-wide results and limits: Most donors were white British and more were female, and clonal diversity was possibly underestimated.

Libraries were prepared by immunoSEQ multiplex PCR; TCRdb keeps only in-frame clonotypes and omits some of them. In the table there are 120,000 or so clones, 92% of which are singletons. Germline V gives CDR1 MNHEY, CDR2 SMNVEV (reference sequence). The CDR3 totals 20 residues. J gave up 1 base and V 6 bases, and 15 bases lay outside the gene matches. The sequencing here drew on peripheral blood, taken on day 0 of AZD1222 vaccination. The chain has TRBV27 and TRBJ2-1, with 13 positions matching TRBD2. This clonotype originated in an adult in good health. CDR3 amino acids: CASRPFGRTSGSPSYNEQFF. The CDR3 region has the DNA TGTGCCAGCAGGCCCTTTGGTCGGACTAGCGGGAGCCCTTCCTACAATGAGCAGTTCTTC.